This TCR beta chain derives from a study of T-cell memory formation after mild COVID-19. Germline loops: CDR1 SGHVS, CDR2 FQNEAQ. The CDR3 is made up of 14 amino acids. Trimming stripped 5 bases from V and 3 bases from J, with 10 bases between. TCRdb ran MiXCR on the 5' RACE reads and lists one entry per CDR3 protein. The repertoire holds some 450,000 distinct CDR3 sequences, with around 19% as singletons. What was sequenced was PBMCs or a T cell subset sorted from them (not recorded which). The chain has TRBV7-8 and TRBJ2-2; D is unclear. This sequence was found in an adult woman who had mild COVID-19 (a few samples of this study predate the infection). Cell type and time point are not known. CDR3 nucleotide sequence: TGTGCCAGCAGCCCACAACCCTACACCGGGGAGCTGTTTTTT. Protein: CASSPQPYTGELFF.